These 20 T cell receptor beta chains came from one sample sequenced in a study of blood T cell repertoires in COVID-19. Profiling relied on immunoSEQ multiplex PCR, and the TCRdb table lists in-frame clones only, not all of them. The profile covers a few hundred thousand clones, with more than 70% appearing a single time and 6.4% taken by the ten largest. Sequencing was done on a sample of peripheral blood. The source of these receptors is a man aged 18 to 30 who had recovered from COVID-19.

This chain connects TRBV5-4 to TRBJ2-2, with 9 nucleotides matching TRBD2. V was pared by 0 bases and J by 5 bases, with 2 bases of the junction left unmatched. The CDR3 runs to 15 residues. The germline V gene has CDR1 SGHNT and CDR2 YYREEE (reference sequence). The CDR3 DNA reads TGTGCCAGCAGCTTGGCTCTAGCGGGGACCGGGGAGCTGTTTTTT. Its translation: CASSLALAGTGELFF.

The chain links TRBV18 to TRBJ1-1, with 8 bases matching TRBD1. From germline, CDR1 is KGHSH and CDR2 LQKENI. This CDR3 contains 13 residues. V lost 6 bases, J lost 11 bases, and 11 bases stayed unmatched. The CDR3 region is CASSIGQGLNAFF. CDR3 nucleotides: TGTGCCAGCTCGATCGGACAGGGCTTAAATGCTTTCTTT.

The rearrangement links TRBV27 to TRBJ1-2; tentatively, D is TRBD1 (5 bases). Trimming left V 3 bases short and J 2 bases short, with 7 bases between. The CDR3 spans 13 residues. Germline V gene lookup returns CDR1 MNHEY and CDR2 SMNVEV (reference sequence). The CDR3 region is CASSLGRNYGYTF. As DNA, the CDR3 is TGTGCCAGCAGTTTGGGGCGAAACTATGGCTACACCTTC.

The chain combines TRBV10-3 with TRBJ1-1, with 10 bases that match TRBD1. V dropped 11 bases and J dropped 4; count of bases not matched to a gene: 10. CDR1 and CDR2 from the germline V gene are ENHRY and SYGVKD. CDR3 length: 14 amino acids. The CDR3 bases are TGTGCCGTCCGGGACAGGGGTTCATCCACTGAAGCTTTCTTT. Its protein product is CAVRDRGSSTEAFF.

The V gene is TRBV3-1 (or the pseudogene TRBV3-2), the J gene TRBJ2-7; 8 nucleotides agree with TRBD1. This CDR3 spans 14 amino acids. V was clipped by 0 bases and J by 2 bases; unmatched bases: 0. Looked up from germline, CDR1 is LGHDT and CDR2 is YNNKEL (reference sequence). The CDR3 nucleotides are TGTGCCAGCAGCCAAGAGGGACAGGCCTACGAGCAGTACTTC. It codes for CASSQEGQAYEQYF.

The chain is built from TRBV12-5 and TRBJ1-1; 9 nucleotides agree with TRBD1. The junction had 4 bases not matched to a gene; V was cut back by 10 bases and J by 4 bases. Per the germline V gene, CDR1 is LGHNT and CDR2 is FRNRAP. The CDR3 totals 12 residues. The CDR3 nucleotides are TGTGCTACAGACAGGGGGGGCACTGAAGCTTTCTTT. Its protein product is CATDRGGTEAFF.

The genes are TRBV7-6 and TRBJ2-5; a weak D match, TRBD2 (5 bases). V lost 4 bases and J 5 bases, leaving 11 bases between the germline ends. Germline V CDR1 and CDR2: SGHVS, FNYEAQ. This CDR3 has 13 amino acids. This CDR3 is CASSSGGMETQYF. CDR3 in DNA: TGTGCCAGCAGCTCCGGAGGCATGGAGACCCAGTACTTC.

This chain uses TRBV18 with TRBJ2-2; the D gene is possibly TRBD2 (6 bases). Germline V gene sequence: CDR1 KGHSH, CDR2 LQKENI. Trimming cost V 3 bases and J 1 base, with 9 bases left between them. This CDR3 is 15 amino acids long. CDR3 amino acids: CASSPEAGNTGELFF. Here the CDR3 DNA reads TGTGCCAGCTCACCTGAAGCGGGGAACACCGGGGAGCTGTTTTTT.

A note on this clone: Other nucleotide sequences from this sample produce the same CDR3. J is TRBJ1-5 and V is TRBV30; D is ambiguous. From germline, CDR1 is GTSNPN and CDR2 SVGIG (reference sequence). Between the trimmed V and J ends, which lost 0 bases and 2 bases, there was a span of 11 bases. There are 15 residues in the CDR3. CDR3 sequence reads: CAWSVRGQGNQPQHF. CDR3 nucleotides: TGTGCCTGGAGTGTAAGAGGGCAGGGCAATCAGCCCCAGCATTTT. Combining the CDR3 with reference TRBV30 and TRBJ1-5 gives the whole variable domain SQTIHQWPATLVQPVGSPLSLECTVEGTSNPNLYWYRQAAGRGLQLLFYSVGIGQISSEVPQNLSASRPQDRQFILSSKKLLLSDSGFYLCAWSVRGQGNQPQHFGDGTRLSIL.

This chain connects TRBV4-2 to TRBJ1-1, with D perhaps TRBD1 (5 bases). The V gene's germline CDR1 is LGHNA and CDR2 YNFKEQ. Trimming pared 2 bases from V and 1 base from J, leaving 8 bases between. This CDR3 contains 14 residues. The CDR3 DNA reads TGTGCCAGCAGCCAATACGGACAGAACACTGAAGCTTTCTTT. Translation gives CASSQYGQNTEAFF.

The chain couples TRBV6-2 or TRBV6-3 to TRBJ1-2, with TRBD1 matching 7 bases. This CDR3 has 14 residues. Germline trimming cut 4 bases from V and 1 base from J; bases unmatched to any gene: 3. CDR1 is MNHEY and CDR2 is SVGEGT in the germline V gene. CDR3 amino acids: CASSWGQRNYGYTF. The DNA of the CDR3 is TGTGCCAGCAGTTGGGGACAGCGTAACTATGGCTACACCTTC.

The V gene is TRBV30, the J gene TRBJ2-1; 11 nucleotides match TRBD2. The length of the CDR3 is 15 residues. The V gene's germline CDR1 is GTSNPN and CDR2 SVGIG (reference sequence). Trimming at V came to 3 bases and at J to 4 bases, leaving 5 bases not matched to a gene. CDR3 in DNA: TGTGCCTGGAGCGAGGGACTAGCGGATTACAATGAGCAGTTCTTC. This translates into CAWSEGLADYNEQFF.

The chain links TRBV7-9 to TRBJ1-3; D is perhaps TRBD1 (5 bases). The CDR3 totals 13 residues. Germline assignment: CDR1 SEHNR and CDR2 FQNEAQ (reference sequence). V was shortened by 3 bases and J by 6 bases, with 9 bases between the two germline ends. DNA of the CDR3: TGTGCCAGCAGCTTTGGGGCTCAAAACACCATATATTTT. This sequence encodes CASSFGAQNTIYF.

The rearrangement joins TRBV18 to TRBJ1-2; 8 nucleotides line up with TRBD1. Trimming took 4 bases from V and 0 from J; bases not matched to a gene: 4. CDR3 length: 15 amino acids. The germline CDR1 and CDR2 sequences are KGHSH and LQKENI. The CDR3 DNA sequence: TGTGCCAGCTCACACACGACAGGGGCTAACTATGGCTACACCTTC. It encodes CASSHTTGANYGYTF.

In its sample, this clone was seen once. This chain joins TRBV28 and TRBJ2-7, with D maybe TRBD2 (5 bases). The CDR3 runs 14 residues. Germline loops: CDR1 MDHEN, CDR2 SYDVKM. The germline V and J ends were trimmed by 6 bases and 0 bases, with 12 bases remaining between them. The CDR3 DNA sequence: TGTGCCAGCAGGAATCTAGGGAGCTCCTACGAGCAGTACTTC. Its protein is CASRNLGSSYEQYF.

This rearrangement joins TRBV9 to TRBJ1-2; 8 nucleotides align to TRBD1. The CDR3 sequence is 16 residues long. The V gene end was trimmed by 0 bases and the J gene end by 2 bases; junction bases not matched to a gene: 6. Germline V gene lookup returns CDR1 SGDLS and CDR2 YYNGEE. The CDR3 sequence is CASSVEQGQVNYGYTF. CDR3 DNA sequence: TGTGCCAGCAGCGTAGAGCAGGGACAGGTCAACTATGGCTACACCTTC.

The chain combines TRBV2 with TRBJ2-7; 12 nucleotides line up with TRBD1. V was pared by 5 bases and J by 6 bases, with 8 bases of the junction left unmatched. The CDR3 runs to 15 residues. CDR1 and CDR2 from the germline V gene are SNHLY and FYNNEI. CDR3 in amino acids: CASSQTGTGGPEQYF. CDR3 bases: TGTGCCAGCAGTCAGACCGGGACAGGGGGCCCCGAGCAGTACTTC.

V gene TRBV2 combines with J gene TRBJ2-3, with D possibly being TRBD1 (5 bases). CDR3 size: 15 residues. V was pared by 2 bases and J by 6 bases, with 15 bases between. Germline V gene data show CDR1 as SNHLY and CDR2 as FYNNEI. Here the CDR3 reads CASSERARAQDTQYF. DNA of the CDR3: TGTGCCAGCAGTGAAAGGGCCAGGGCACAGGATACGCAGTATTTT.

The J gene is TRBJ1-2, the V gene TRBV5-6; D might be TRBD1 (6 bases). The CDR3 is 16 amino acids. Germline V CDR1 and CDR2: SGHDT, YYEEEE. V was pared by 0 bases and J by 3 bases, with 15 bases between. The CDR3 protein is CASSLAGTLLYYGYTF. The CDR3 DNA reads TGTGCCAGCAGCTTGGCCGGGACACTGCTATACTATGGCTACACCTTC.

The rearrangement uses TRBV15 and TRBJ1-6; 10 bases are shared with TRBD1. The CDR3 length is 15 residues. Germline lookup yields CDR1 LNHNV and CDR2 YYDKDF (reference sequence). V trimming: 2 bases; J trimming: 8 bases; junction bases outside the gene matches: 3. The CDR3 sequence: CATSRYGTGDSPLHF. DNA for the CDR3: TGTGCCACCAGCAGATACGGGACAGGGGATTCACCCCTCCACTTT.